This T cell receptor (beta chain) was sequenced for a study of blood T cell repertoires in COVID-19. Germline V CDR1 and CDR2: LGHNA, YNFKEQ. The CDR3 has 15 amino acids. Trimming took off 4 bases at V and 3 bases at J, with 14 bases between the two ends. Profiled with immunoSEQ multiplex PCR; TCRdb holds only in-frame clones, not every one. The sample yields a few hundred thousand clones, roughly 91% seen once. Participants were placed into cohorts based on the clinical history they reported. The sequence was obtained from a woman aged 25 to 39 who had recovered from COVID-19. The chain is built from TRBV4-2 and TRBJ2-3; a weak D match, TRBD2 (6 bases). Sample: PBMCs or T cells enriched from blood (not recorded which). The CDR3 region is CASSPSGEATDTQYF. CDR3 in DNA: TGTGCCAGCAGCCCAAGTGGGGAGGCTACAGATACGCAGTATTTT.